This T cell receptor (beta chain) was captured in a study of T cells after yellow fever vaccination. The germline V gene has CDR1 LGHDT and CDR2 YNNKEL (reference sequence). The CDR3 runs to 17 residues. Each CDR3 protein gets one entry after TCRdb re-called the 5' RACE reads with MiXCR. The sample holds 350,000 to 450,000 distinct CDR3 sequences, about 6.2% seen once. In the case of this clonotype: One end of the junction is discordant with germline, which a read error may explain.

Sequences were derived from PBMCs, sampled 5 days after the yellow fever booster vaccination. The clonotype was recovered from a man between 25 and 39 years old who received the YFV17D yellow fever vaccine. V and J are TRBV3-1 and TRBJ2-3, with D unresolved. The CDR3 protein is CATSQGAPALRTDTQYF. The CDR3 DNA reads TGTGCCACCAGCCAAGGAGCGCCAGCGCTACGCACAGATACGCAGTATTTT.